This entry lists 20 T cell receptor beta chains sequenced from one sample in a study of blood T cell repertoires in COVID-19. Clones were sequenced by immunoSEQ multiplex PCR, and TCRdb holds only the in-frame ones, with some missing. Here the sample spans some 250,000 clones, about 80% being singletons. Sequenced input: peripheral blood. These receptor sequences come from a woman over 75 with acute or convalescent COVID-19.

This sequence joins TRBV6-2 or TRBV6-3 and TRBJ2-3; TRBD2 matches 9 bases. The CDR3 length is 18 residues. The V segment lost 0 bases and the J segment 3 bases; nucleotides outside the gene matches: 10. CDR1 is MNHEY and CDR2 is SVGEGT in the germline V gene. CDR3 region: CASSYSPWSGGPTDTQYF. CDR3 nucleotide sequence: TGTGCCAGCAGTTACTCCCCCTGGAGCGGGGGGCCGACAGATACGCAGTATTTT.

The V and J genes are TRBV28 and TRBJ1-2, with D maybe TRBD1 (6 bases). The CDR3 extends over 13 amino acids. Germline CDR1 and CDR2: MDHEN and SYDVKM. V dropped 5 bases and J dropped 6 bases, with 13 bases sitting between them. The CDR3 DNA follows: TGTGCCAGCAGTCCACCCACAGGGAATGGCTACACCTTC. It translates to CASSPPTGNGYTF.

This clone was detected a few times. The rearrangement links TRBV2 to TRBJ2-7; 10 bases match TRBD1. Germline values: CDR1 SNHLY, CDR2 FYNNEI. The V gene end was trimmed by 6 bases and the J gene end by 6 bases; junction bases not matched to a gene: 8. The CDR3 is 14 residues long. The CDR3: CASRPGTGVREQYF. For the CDR3, the DNA is TGTGCCAGCAGGCCCGGGACAGGGGTACGCGAGCAGTACTTC.

The chain combines TRBV7-3 with TRBJ1-1; 7 nucleotides line up with TRBD1. Germline V gene lookup returns CDR1 SGHTA and CDR2 FQGTGA. The CDR3 has 14 residues. Trimming cost V 4 bases and J 3 bases; bases outside gene matches: 5. In DNA form, the CDR3 reads TGTGCCAGCAGCTCGACAGGGTTTGACACTGAAGCTTTCTTT. Protein: CASSSTGFDTEAFF.

The V call is TRBV7-8, the J call TRBJ1-2, with 7 positions matching TRBD1. The V gene's germline CDR1 is SGHVS and CDR2 FQNEAQ. V was clipped by 5 bases and J by 8 bases; unmatched bases: 17. The CDR3 length is 16 residues. This chain's CDR3 is CASSPIGQGVAEGYTF. For the CDR3, the DNA is TGTGCCAGCAGCCCCATCGGGCAGGGGGTCGCGGAGGGCTACACCTTC.

J is TRBJ2-6 and V is TRBV5-4; D ambiguous. V lost 4 bases, J lost 0 bases, and 8 bases lay in between. This CDR3 is 15 amino acids long. Germline V gives CDR1 SGHNT, CDR2 YYREEE (reference sequence). The CDR3 coding sequence is TGTGCCAGCAGCAATCCGTACTCTGGGGCCAACGTCCTGACTTTC. It yields the protein CASSNPYSGANVLTF.

V usage is TRBV29-1 and J usage is TRBJ2-7, with D possibly TRBD2 on 5 matching bases. The CDR3 contains 14 residues. Germline loops: CDR1 SQVTM, CDR2 ANQGSEA. V lost 7 bases and J lost 7, with 23 bases in between. The CDR3 DNA reads TGCAGCGCTGTAAATAGCTTAACCCGGGGTGAGCAGTACTTC. Translated, it gives CSAVNSLTRGEQYF.

V is TRBV30 and J is TRBJ1-3, with D tentatively TRBD1 (6 bases). Trimming shortened V by 3 bases and J by 4 bases, and 16 bases separated the two germline ends. Germline lookup yields CDR1 GTSNPN and CDR2 SVGIG (reference sequence). The CDR3 length is 15 residues. This chain's CDR3 is CAWSSQGINGNTIYF. CDR3 DNA: TGTGCCTGGAGCTCCCAGGGGATTAACGGAAACACCATATATTTT.

In its sample, this clone was seen once. The V call is TRBV7-9, the J call TRBJ1-4; 12 bases line up with TRBD1. Trimming at V came to 1 base and at J to 5 bases, leaving 11 bases not matched to a gene. Germline-derived CDR1 and CDR2 are SEHNR and FQNEAQ (reference sequence). CDR3 length equals 19 residues. The CDR3 sequence is CASSLVYPGQGALNEKLFF. For the CDR3, the DNA is TGTGCCAGCAGCTTAGTCTATCCGGGACAGGGGGCTTTAAATGAAAAACTGTTTTTT.

The rearrangement uses TRBV6-6 and TRBJ2-5, with 9 bases identical to TRBD1. Looked up from germline, CDR1 is MNHNY and CDR2 is SVGAGI (reference sequence). The V and J ends lost 0 bases and 5 bases, in that order; junction bases with no gene match: 7. CDR3 length equals 16 residues. The CDR3 sequence: CASSYSRTGDRETQYF. The DNA for the CDR3 is TGTGCCAGCAGTTACTCGAGGACAGGGGATCGGGAGACCCAGTACTTC.

The chain combines TRBV12-3 or TRBV12-4 with TRBJ1-2; D gene unclear. This CDR3 is built from 12 residues. The germline V and J ends were trimmed by 9 bases and 6 bases, with 14 bases remaining between them. CDR3 bases: TGTGCCAGTTCCCGATTAGTTAATGGCTACACCTTC. It specifies CASSRLVNGYTF.

The rearrangement links TRBV5-1 to TRBJ2-5; 7 bases fit TRBD1. Germline-derived CDR1 and CDR2 are SGHRS and YFSETQ. The CDR3 has 15 residues. Trimming took 4 bases from V and 2 from J; bases not matched to a gene: 8. CDR3 in amino acids: CASSAGTDKQETQYF. The CDR3 DNA reads TGCGCCAGCAGCGCCGGGACAGACAAACAAGAGACCCAGTACTTC. Using reference TRBV5-1 and TRBJ2-5 for the parts outside the CDR3, the full variable domain is KAGVTQTPRYLIKTRGQQVTLSCSPISGHRSVSWYQQTPGQGLQFLFEYFSETQRNKGNFPGRFSGRQFSNSRSEMNVSTLELGDSALYLCASSAGTDKQETQYFGPGTRLLVL.

The CDR3 protein is CASSLTQGYTEAFF. CDR3 DNA: TGTGCCAGCAGCTTAACTCAGGGCTACACTGAAGCTTTCTTT. This chain links TRBV7-2 with TRBJ1-1; D may be TRBD1 (5 bases). CDR3 length: 14 residues. Trimming removed 2 bases at V and 3 bases at J, with 10 bases between. Germline CDR1 and CDR2: SGHTA and FQGNSA. The complete variable domain, with remaining parts taken from reference TRBV7-2 and TRBJ1-1, reads GAGVSQSPSNKVTEKGKDVELRCDPISGHTALYWYRQSLGQGLEFLIYFQGNSAPDKSGLPSDRFSAERTGGSVSTLTIQRTQQEDSAVYLCASSLTQGYTEAFFGQGTRLTVV.

The chain uses TRBV6-5 and TRBJ1-1, with D uncertain. This CDR3 has 15 residues. CDR1 is MNHEY and CDR2 is SVGAGI in the germline V gene. V was trimmed by 6 bases and J by 1 base, leaving 15 bases between them. The CDR3 loop is CASSSPRGRNTEAFF. CDR3 in DNA: TGTGCCAGCAGCTCACCTAGAGGGCGGAACACTGAAGCTTTCTTT.

The gene calls are TRBV4-3 and TRBJ2-1; 13 positions agree with TRBD2. J lost 4 bases, V lost 1 base, and 10 bases had no gene match. This CDR3 is 19 amino acids long. Germline CDR1 reads LGHNA; CDR2 reads YSLEER. The DNA of the CDR3 is TGCGCCAGCAGCCAAGTATTCACTAGCGGGGGGGCTGGTTACAATGAGCAGTTCTTC. Translation: CASSQVFTSGGAGYNEQFF.

This chain joins TRBV28 and TRBJ1-2; unclear D gene. Germline V gives CDR1 MDHEN, CDR2 SYDVKM. The CDR3 is 14 residues long. V gave up 8 bases and J gave up 0 bases, with 13 bases separating them. CDR3 coding DNA: TGTGCCAGCCGTCGGCCCGCGGCTAACTATGGCTACACCTTC. It codes for CASRRPAANYGYTF.

The V and J genes are TRBV6-6 and TRBJ1-4; the match to TRBD1 covers 12 bases. The V and J ends lost 10 bases and 7 bases, in that order; junction bases with no gene match: 13. Germline loops: CDR1 MNHNY, CDR2 SVGAGI (reference sequence). This CDR3 contains 16 residues. The CDR3: CATQPGTGGAGEKLFF. The CDR3 coding sequence is TGTGCCACCCAACCGGGGACAGGGGGCGCAGGTGAAAAACTGTTTTTT.

The V and J genes are TRBV5-6 and TRBJ1-1, with no clear D. This CDR3 contains 14 residues. Per germline, CDR1 SGHDT and CDR2 YYEEEE. The V end was cut by 4 bases, the J end by 1 base, with 11 bases between. The CDR3 DNA reads TGTGCCAGCAGCCCGGGAGGGTGGAACACTGAAGCTTTCTTT. Translation: CASSPGGWNTEAFF.

There are a few counts of this clone. The chain is built from TRBV6-2 or TRBV6-3 and TRBJ2-6; 10 bases agree with TRBD1. The V gene's germline CDR1 is MNHEY and CDR2 SVGEGT. This CDR3 contains 17 residues. The V gene end was trimmed by 6 bases and the J gene end by 1 base; junction bases not matched to a gene: 6. The CDR3 DNA sequence: TGTGCCAGCAGCCTGCGACAGGGGGCGTCTGGGGCCAACGTCCTGACTTTC. The encoded protein is CASSLRQGASGANVLTF.

The rearrangement uses TRBV5-4 and TRBJ1-6; 7 nucleotides line up with TRBD1. Germline V gene sequence: CDR1 SGHNT, CDR2 YYREEE (reference sequence). The V and J ends lost 5 bases and 8 bases, in that order; junction bases with no gene match: 7. CDR3 size: 14 residues. CDR3 DNA sequence: TGTGCCAGCAGTCACAGGGGAAGAGATTCACCCCTCCACTTT. This translates into CASSHRGRDSPLHF.